Given below is one T cell receptor (beta chain) in context. No antigen is known for it. Time point indicated: sample taken at primary tumor resection. The sequenced material consisted of unsorted whole RNA from tumor, nontumor lung or frozen PBMC. The donor group consisted of roughly 70 patients who had untreated, early-stage non-small cell lung cancer. This sample was taken from a study of spatial heterogeneity in lung cancer. Study background: Sequences of the beta chain were consistently detected in greater numbers than alpha-chain sequences. Mean representation of each unique TCR and UMI combination in the raw reads exceeded 8.5 occurrences.

MiXCR, applied by TCRdb to the 5' RACE reads, yields one record per CDR3 protein. The sample lists tens of thousands of distinct CDR3 sequences, roughly 12% occurring once. Regarding the study as a whole: Among blood samples, ubiquitous expanded tumor TCRs appeared more at resection than at follow-up.

The sample in question was PBMCs, obtained at surgery. This TCR was sampled from a male donor with early-stage non-small cell lung cancer.

For the CDR3, the DNA is TGTGCCAGCAGCTTAGATTCGGGGGGCAATCAGCCCCAGCATTTT. Translating it yields CASSLDSGGNQPQHF. The V gene is TRBV7-2, the J gene TRBJ1-5; a weak D match, TRBD1 (5 bases). Trimming took 1 base from V and 2 from J, leaving 9 bases between them. This CDR3 contains 15 residues. Germline assignment: CDR1 SGHTA and CDR2 FQGNSA.